This record covers a single T cell receptor (beta chain). The specificity of this receptor is unknown. Base-call qualities are not available, and no considerably larger clone is one nucleotide away. The source of the sample is a study of response to subunit inactivated influenza vaccine (dated 2018 in TCRdb). Notes on the research overall: The study used deep quantitative T cell receptor repertoire profiling to track responses to a trivalent subunit inactivated influenza vaccine. The paper as a whole reports these results and caveats: It was suggested by the authors that each seasonal influenza vaccination may recruit only a limited number of new T cells.

Libraries were constructed by RT-PCR. Sequencing instrument: Illumina HiSeq 2500. Clones were called with MiXCR by TCRdb after fastp trimmed the public reads at Q25, and only in-frame beta chains were retained. Every CDR3 protein is listed once, alongside the most common genes and DNA of its rows. A total of 450,000 to 550,000 distinct CDR3 sequences appear in this sample, roughly 27% of them only once. Clones ranked in the top ten supply 1.5% to 2% of the sample. From its cysteine to its phenylalanine, the CDR3 spans 16 amino acids. CDR3 DNA is the only sequence kept; it has 48 bases, read in frame from the first base. CDR1 and CDR2 were assigned from the germline V gene as SGHTA and FQGTGA. Here V drops 0 bases and J drops 4 bases, and the junction holds 3 bases not matched to any gene.

The chain links TRBV7-3 with TRBJ2-1, and 10 junctional nucleotides match TRBD2. Sequencing used CD4+ T cells sorted from PBMCs, obtained roughly 5 days after vaccination. This clonotype was obtained from a man aged 50 or older who received an inactivated influenza vaccine. Donor details come from another sample of the same person, matched by shared clones. The nucleotides read TGTGCCAGCAGCTTAACAGCGGGGGGGCCATACAATGAGCAGTTCTTC. The encoded protein is CASSLTAGGPYNEQFF.